This paragraph covers one T cell receptor (beta chain) sequence. It lacks a known antigen. The record has no base qualities; no much larger clone is one base away. In the ViraFEST assay, PBMC were stimulated with viral peptide pools, and TCR sequencing was then used to find antigen-specific CD4+ T cell clonotypes based on their expansion. After less than 13 days of culture, CD4+ T cells were isolated with the EasySep CD4+ T cell isolation kit. Convalescent patients had PCR-confirmed SARS-CoV-2 infection between March and December 2020, before Alpha, Beta and Delta variants emerged in the United States. Each well held some 1.9 million PBMC cultured in IMDM containing around 5.1% human AB serum, approximately 10 IU/ml IL-2 and gentamicin, along with roughly 10 ug/ml peptides. On days 3 and 7, half of the culture medium was replaced with fresh IL-2-containing medium. Unless noted otherwise, every peptide stimulation condition was cultured in triplicate wells. PBMC were separated from whole blood using Ficoll-Paque Plus gradient centrifugation and were then either cryopreserved at -140C or used fresh. The QIAamp micro DNA kit was used to extract genomic DNA from the cultured CD4+ T cells.

Germline trimming amounts to 2 bases on V and 8 bases on J, with 5 as the count of junction bases outside the gene matches. The CDR3 runs 14 amino acids, cysteine and phenylalanine included. The read is trimmed to its CDR3 DNA, 42 bases read in frame from base 1. Reading the germline V gene gives CDR1 SGHVS and CDR2 FQNEAQ. Libraries came from the immunoSEQ multiplex PCR assay. DNA from the CD4+ T cells that had been cultured and isolated underwent TCR beta CDR3 sequencing. Under the source paper's analysis protocol: Non-productive TCR sequences were removed, reads were trimmed to the CDR3 region, and CDR3s of at least 7 amino acids were retained. Antigen-specific clonotypes were identified using the MANAFEST web app by comparison of expansion in peptide wells against reference cultures. To be called positive, a clone needed expansion at FDR<0.05 compared with the reference and with all other wells, an odds ratio greater than 5, and a frequency greater than 0.1% in two replicate wells. A clonotype was called cross-reactive if it was significantly expanded both in SARS-CoV-2 spike wells and in at least one common cold coronavirus spike condition. CDR3 similarity was assessed by Levenshtein distance with the stringdist R package, and unrooted trees were built with ape in R 3.6.1. Here the immuneACCESS table is served through TCRdb, limited to in-frame sequences with V and J called. Missing clones are a known gap in these copies; in checked studies unresolved V genes cover under half, and the rest lacks a known reason. The V and J calls and clone size were taken over from that table, and D and trimming were inferred from the DNA. Recorded for this sample are 25,000 to 35,000 clones; approximately 78% of them occurred a single time. 25% to 30% of the sample is taken by the ten largest.

This entry is derived from a study of vaccination effects on CD4 cells after COVID-19 (dated by TCRdb to the early 2020s). Turning to the overall study: Each participant received two doses of an mRNA SARS-CoV-2 vaccine, either BNT162b2 or mRNA-1273. In the study, cultures from other donors were sequenced using the Oncomine TCR Beta short-read assay on an Illumina iSeq 100. Pre-vaccine samples were drawn from a couple of convalescent patients 16 days and one week before the first dose, at 142 and 148 days after COVID-19 diagnosis. A total of approximately 9 COVID-19 convalescent patients and several SARS-CoV-2-naive healthy vaccine recipients were included in the full study. The study compared SARS-CoV-2 spike-specific CD4+ TCR repertoires before and after mRNA vaccination in COVID-19 convalescent patients and infection-naive vaccine recipients. Results and caveats for the whole study, not just this receptor: Marked clonal contraction was observed in both infection-induced and vaccine-induced clones at late post-vaccination timepoints, consistent with waning T cell responses. The study was limited by a small number of convalescent patients, and early post-infection timepoints were lacking. In convalescent patients, the post-vaccine spike-reactive repertoire was composed mainly of new vaccine-induced clones that were largely distinct from infection-induced clones.

The chain employs TRBV7-8 and TRBJ2-1; TRBD2 lines up with 8 middle nucleotides. Sample: CD4+ T cells from PBMCs cultured with a peptide pool, taken before COVID-19 vaccination. This TCR came from a human donor who had a prior SARS-CoV-2 infection. The DNA reads as follows: TGTGCCAGCAGCTTACTAGCGGGTGGGGATGAGCAGTTCTTC. Its amino acids are CASSLLAGGDEQFF.